The 26 T cell receptor beta chains reported below all come from one sample, sequenced in a study of blood T cell repertoires in COVID-19. Here immunoSEQ multiplex PCR was the method, and the copy in TCRdb shows in-frame clones only, minus some. The sample includes about 210,000 clones, roughly 89% of them seen just once. The specimen sequenced was PBMCs or T cells enriched from blood (not recorded which). These receptors were taken from a woman younger than 45 who had been exposed to COVID-19.

This clone showed up just once. The chain recombines TRBV9 with TRBJ1-1, with a possible D match to TRBD1 (6 bases). V was clipped by 6 bases and J by 5 bases, with 20 bases between them. The germline CDR1 and CDR2 sequences are SGDLS and YYNGEE. The CDR3 contains 15 residues. CDR3 amino acids: CASTPSGGAKTEAFF. CDR3 coding DNA: TGTGCCAGCACCCCAAGCGGGGGGGCGAAGACTGAAGCTTTCTTT. Looking up the rest from reference TRBV9 and TRBJ1-1 gives the full variable domain: DSGVTQTPKHLITATGQRVTLRCSPRSGDLSVYWYQQSLDQGLQFLIQYYNGEERAKGNILERFSAQQFPDLHSELNLSSLELGDSALYFCASTPSGGAKTEAFFGQGTRLTVV.

The chain couples TRBV12-5 to TRBJ2-5; 7 bases map to TRBD1. After removal of 3 bases from V and 6 bases from J, the junction contained 4 bases not matched to a gene. This CDR3 region has 13 residues. Germline CDR1 LGHNT, CDR2 FRNRAP. The DNA of the CDR3 is TGTGCTAGTGGTTTAAGGGGGCTACAGACCCAGTACTTC. It yields the protein CASGLRGLQTQYF.

This sequence joins TRBV3-1 (or the pseudogene TRBV3-2) and TRBJ2-7; maybe TRBD2 (7 bases). The CDR3 is 16 residues long. Trimming took off 1 base at V and 3 bases at J, with 16 bases between the two ends. CDR1 is LGHDT and CDR2 is YNNKEL in the germline V gene (reference sequence). This CDR3 is CASSQGGRGLNYEQYF. The CDR3 region has the DNA TGTGCCAGCAGCCAAGGGGGGCGGGGGCTCAACTACGAGCAGTACTTC.

In its sample, this clone was seen once. The V gene is TRBV5-4, the J gene TRBJ2-3, with 8 positions matching TRBD1. The CDR3 spans 13 residues. V shed 6 bases and J 5 bases; nucleotides not matched to a gene: 5. Looked up from germline, CDR1 is SGHNT and CDR2 is YYREEE (reference sequence). The CDR3 DNA follows: TGTGCCAGCACGCAGGGGGCCGAAGATACGCAGTATTTT. This translates into CASTQGAEDTQYF. The full variable domain, its missing parts supplied by reference TRBV5-4 and TRBJ2-3, is ETGVTQSPTHLIKTRGQQVTLRCSSQSGHNTVSWYQQALGQGPQFIFQYYREEENGRGNFPPRFSGLQFPNYSSELNVNALELDDSALYLCASTQGAEDTQYFGPGTRLTVL.

This clone has a handful of counts. This chain links TRBV10-3 with TRBJ1-5; 12 bases are a match to TRBD1. The CDR3 contains 16 residues. Trimming removed 2 bases from V and 6 bases from J; junction bases left unmatched: 5. CDR1 and CDR2 (germline): ENHRY, SYGVKD. The CDR3, as DNA: TGTGCCATCAGTGAGGGAGGGACAGGGGGCGGTCAGCCCCAGCATTTT. Translated: CAISEGGTGGGQPQHF.

The V and J genes are TRBV5-1 and TRBJ2-5, with D unclear. Looked up from germline, CDR1 is SGHRS and CDR2 is YFSETQ. This CDR3 spans 13 amino acids. Trimming stripped 3 bases from V and 1 base from J, with 7 bases between. The CDR3 DNA reads as TGCGCCAGCAGCTACTCTCTCCAAGAGACCCAGTACTTC. Translation: CASSYSLQETQYF.

This chain joins TRBV5-1 and TRBJ1-1; possibly TRBD1 for D (5 bases). This CDR3 spans 15 amino acids. Trimming cost V 0 bases and J 0 bases, with 9 bases left between them. From germline, CDR1 is SGHRS and CDR2 YFSETQ. CDR3 in amino acids: CASSLASGMNTEAFF. DNA of the CDR3: TGCGCCAGCAGCTTGGCCTCAGGGATGAACACTGAAGCTTTCTTT.

The chain has TRBV19 and TRBJ2-7, with D tentatively TRBD2 (7 bases). The CDR3 contains 15 residues. From germline, CDR1 is LNHDA and CDR2 SQIVND (reference sequence). Trimming pared 4 bases from V and 3 bases from J, leaving 16 bases between. In DNA form, the CDR3 reads TGTGCCAGTAGTACAAACAGGGAGGGGGGCTACGAGCAGTACTTC. Translating gives CASSTNREGGYEQYF.

V and J are TRBV4-2 and TRBJ2-3; 14 nucleotides match TRBD2. The germline CDR1 and CDR2 sequences are LGHNA and YNFKEQ. The CDR3 is 16 residues long. J gave up 2 bases and V 8 bases, and 6 bases lay outside the gene matches. The CDR3 DNA is TGTGCCAGCGGCAAGACTAGCGGGGGGGTCACAGATACGCAGTATTTT. Translating gives CASGKTSGGVTDTQYF.

The chain is built from TRBV25-1 and TRBJ1-3; 7 bases match TRBD1. V was pared by 4 bases and J by 5 bases, with 8 bases of the junction left unmatched. The germline V gene encodes CDR1 MGHDK and CDR2 SYGVNS. This CDR3 contains 15 residues. The DNA of the CDR3 is TGTGCCAGCAGTGCGGGACAGCGCGGGCGAAACACCATATATTTT. The encoded protein is CASSAGQRGRNTIYF.

The chain uses TRBV4-1 and TRBJ2-3; possibly TRBD2 for D (6 bases). Germline lookup yields CDR1 MGHRA and CDR2 YSYEKL. The CDR3 has 18 residues. The ends were cut back, 1 base at V and 5 bases at J, with 22 bases in the middle. CDR3 loop: CASSQVPIGPAGGDTQYF. As DNA, the CDR3 is TGCGCCAGCAGCCAAGTCCCCATCGGCCCAGCCGGGGGAGATACGCAGTATTTT.

The rearrangement joins TRBV6-2 or TRBV6-3 to TRBJ1-5; D is possibly TRBD1 (5 bases). With 4 bases removed from V and 1 base from J, the gap between germline ends came to 8 bases. This CDR3 is 14 amino acids long. Germline CDR1 is MNHEY and CDR2 is SVGEGT. CDR3 DNA sequence: TGTGCCAGCAGTTGGGGGGACAGCAATCAGCCCCAGCATTTT. Translation: CASSWGDSNQPQHF.

The V gene is TRBV5-6, the J gene TRBJ1-5, with unresolved D. Germline V gene data show CDR1 as SGHDT and CDR2 as YYEEEE. With 0 bases removed from V and 0 bases from J, the gap between germline ends came to 7 bases. This CDR3 region has 15 residues. The DNA of the CDR3 is TGTGCCAGCAGCTTGGCGGGAGGTAGCAATCAGCCCCAGCATTTT. Translation: CASSLAGGSNQPQHF.

This clone was seen a few times. The rearrangement uses TRBV12-3 or TRBV12-4 and TRBJ1-2; D uncertain. V lost 8 bases and J lost 7, with 8 bases in between. The CDR3 consists of 10 residues. The chain's CDR3 is CASGTGGYTF. CDR3 nucleotides: TGTGCCAGCGGCACGGGTGGCTACACCTTC.

This chain links TRBV6-5 with TRBJ1-1; tentatively, D is TRBD1 (5 bases). V was clipped by 4 bases and J by 1 base, with 7 bases between them. The CDR3 contains 13 residues. Germline-derived CDR1 and CDR2 are MNHEY and SVGAGI. The CDR3 reads CASSSQENTEAFF. DNA of the CDR3: TGTGCCAGCAGTTCACAGGAGAACACTGAAGCTTTCTTT.

The rearrangement uses TRBV15 and TRBJ1-5; D call uncertain. CDR1 is LNHNV, CDR2 YYDKDF, per germline (reference sequence). The CDR3 totals 14 residues. The germline V and J ends were trimmed by 7 bases and 4 bases, with 14 bases remaining between them. The CDR3 region has the DNA TGTGCCACCACTACAGCGGGATCGAATCAGCCCCAGCATTTT. This translates into CATTTAGSNQPQHF.

The V call is TRBV5-1, the J call TRBJ1-4; unclear D gene. This CDR3 has 14 amino acids. Per germline, CDR1 SGHRS and CDR2 YFSETQ. V was pared by 1 base and J by 4 bases, with 8 bases between. CDR3 nucleotide sequence: TGCGCCAGCAGCTTGTACGGAGGTAATGAAAAACTGTTTTTT. It translates to CASSLYGGNEKLFF.

About this clone itself: This same CDR3 is encoded by further DNA sequences in the sample. Here the CDR3 DNA reads TGCGCCAGCAGCTTAGGTCAGGGGGCACAGCCCCAGCATTTT. Its translation is CASSLGQGAQPQHF. The chain employs TRBV5-1 and TRBJ1-5, with 8 bases identical to TRBD1. The germline gives CDR1 SGHRS, CDR2 YFSETQ. The CDR3 extends over 14 amino acids. The J segment lost 7 bases and the V segment lost 2 bases, leaving 5 bases of the junction unmatched.

The CDR3 reads CASRPGGSSSTEAFF. The CDR3 DNA follows: TGCGCCAGCAGACCTGGAGGGTCGTCATCCACTGAAGCTTTCTTT. The rearrangement uses TRBV10-1 and TRBJ1-1; D not certain. The germline V gene has CDR1 WNHNN and CDR2 SYGVQD (reference sequence). The ends were cut back, 6 bases at V and 4 bases at J, with 18 bases in the middle. The length of the CDR3 is 15 residues.

The rearrangement uses TRBV6-1 and TRBJ2-2, with D possibly matching TRBD1 (5 bases). Deletions cut 3 bases from V and 9 bases from J, with 17 bases between. Germline V gives CDR1 MNHNS, CDR2 SASEGT. The length of the CDR3 is 15 residues. CDR3 amino acids: CASSDAADSSRELFF. The CDR3 DNA sequence: TGTGCCAGCAGTGATGCAGCCGACAGCAGCCGGGAGCTGTTTTTT.

The chain carries TRBV11-2 and TRBJ1-1, with 8 bases that match TRBD1. The CDR3 is 15 residues long. CDR1 and CDR2 (germline): SGHAT, FQNNGV. Losses at the gene ends were 4 bases for V and 4 bases for J; bases not matched to a gene: 8. CDR3 sequence reads: CASSSTGAGSTEAFF. The CDR3 DNA follows: TGTGCCAGCAGCTCGACAGGGGCCGGGAGCACTGAAGCTTTCTTT.

V and J are TRBV19 and TRBJ2-5, with 12 bases lining up with TRBD2. The germline V gene encodes CDR1 LNHDA and CDR2 SQIVND (reference sequence). The CDR3 sequence is 16 residues long. Trimming at V came to 3 bases and at J to 5 bases, leaving 7 bases not matched to a gene. The CDR3 is CASSMASGGGRETQYF. In DNA form, the CDR3 reads TGTGCCAGTAGTATGGCTAGCGGGGGGGGTCGGGAGACCCAGTACTTC.

The J gene is TRBJ2-3, the V gene TRBV5-1; 12 positions agree with TRBD2. V was clipped by 0 bases and J by 2 bases; unmatched bases: 4. The CDR3 spans 17 residues. Germline CDR1 SGHRS, CDR2 YFSETQ. Here the CDR3 DNA reads TGCGCCAGCAGCTTGGCCCGACTAGCGGGAGACACAGATACGCAGTATTTT. It is translated as CASSLARLAGDTDTQYF.

This chain connects TRBV6-2 or TRBV6-3 to TRBJ2-4; D is undetermined. Trimming shortened V by 0 bases and J by 9 bases, and 9 bases separated the two germline ends. The CDR3 has 13 amino acids. Germline V gene lookup returns CDR1 MNHEY and CDR2 SVGEGT. DNA for the CDR3: TGTGCCAGCAGTTACTCGGTGACGGGCATTCAGTACTTC. Translating it yields CASSYSVTGIQYF.

The chain links TRBV5-1 to TRBJ2-1, with D unclear. The V gene's germline CDR1 is SGHRS and CDR2 YFSETQ. This CDR3 contains 14 residues. Trimming removed 0 bases from V and 6 bases from J, with 10 bases in between. CDR3 amino acids: CASSLGLELNEQFF. CDR3 nucleotides: TGCGCCAGCAGCTTGGGGCTAGAACTCAATGAGCAGTTCTTC.

This chain uses TRBV19 with TRBJ1-5; D perhaps matches TRBD1 (6 bases). CDR3 length: 14 residues. Germline assignment: CDR1 LNHDA and CDR2 SQIVND (reference sequence). The ends were cut back, 4 bases at V and 4 bases at J, with 11 bases in the middle. The CDR3 region is CASSTATGNQPQHF. CDR3 coding DNA: TGTGCCAGTAGTACCGCCACAGGGAATCAGCCCCAGCATTTT.